This paragraph covers one T cell receptor (beta chain) sequence. It has no known antigen specificity. The record has no base qualities; no much larger clone is one base away. The data stem from a study of long-term antiretroviral therapy in people with HIV (dated by TCRdb to between 2021 and 2024). For the study in its entirety: The earliest samples were collected roughly a decade before the 2015 WHO recommendation for immediate ART, at a time when ART was usually postponed until CD4 counts fell. A retrospective serial study tested whether changes in peripheral blood TRB repertoire composition and diversity were associated with ART initiation and durable HIV suppression. The cohort contributed over 150 cryopreserved PBMC samples from around 30 adults with confirmed HIV infection, collected serially over a mean of 6 years (range 1-12). Among the approximately 30 participants with HIV, roughly eleven were female. No cross-contamination during QIAcube processing turned up in test extractions that ran a monoclonal T-cell line alongside 25 to 35 polyclonal samples.

Ends trimmed: V by 6 bases, J by 7 bases; bases unmatched to a gene: 8. From the cysteine up to the phenylalanine, the CDR3 has a length of 14 residues. The only DNA kept is the CDR3, 42 bases in frame from the first base. For CDR1 and CDR2, the germline V gene lists MDHEN and SYDVKM. Sequencing of the TRB variable region was done with the immunoSEQ hsTCRB v3.0 assay at survey level resolution. The targeted TRB sequencing depth was about 35,000-55,000 T-cell genomes per sample. TRB libraries were pooled and sequenced on an Illumina MiSeq using a v3 150-cycle kit. The authors' pipeline ran thus. Repertoire analysis was performed in R inside a reproducible Nextflow workflow that covered QC, data transformation and analysis. Custom analyses were implemented in LymphoSeq2, an R package for AIRR-Seq data exploration. Several samples yielding fewer than 5000 total TRB sequences were excluded, leaving more than 150 analyzed HIV repertoires. Among the approximately 200 retained HIV repertoires, under 65 were collected before ART initiation and around 130 after ART initiation. Each repertoire was downsampled to 5000 TRB nucleotide sequences, and summary statistics were averaged across 100 downsampling iterations. TRB sequences were retained for analysis only if CDR3 regions of at least seven amino acids were present. Two measures captured diversity: a Shannon entropy-derived clonality score and the Gini coefficient. In repertoire networks, the top 5000 CDR3 amino acid sequences were linked whenever an edit distance of one separated two sequences. For TRB CDR3 amino acid sequences, antigen specificity groups and MHC restriction were predicted with GLIPH2. CDR3 amino acid sequences were matched against VDJdb and McPAS-TCR to flag known CMV, EBV, HIV or tissue antigen associations. Pre-ART, post-ART and control groups were compared with Wilcoxon signed-rank tests and Holm-Bonferroni correction. TCRdb's version of the immuneACCESS table is confined to in-frame rearrangements and falls short of the full clone set. An unresolved V gene accounts for under half of the shortfall where checked; the remainder is of unknown origin. V, J and clone size derive from that table, while D and trimming were established from the DNA sequence. This sample holds roughly 23,000 clones; roughly 84% were observed only once. The top ten clones comprise nearly 3.5% of the sample.

To be included, a participant needed at least one PBMC sample from before ART initiation plus at least two post-ART samples. Treatment was received in the United States of America by all participants with HIV. Before DNA extraction, cryopreserved samples of about 0.95-10 million PBMC were thawed and then washed. At the time of the earliest PBMC sample, participants with HIV were aged between about 23 and 54 years. PBMC samples were contributed by each participant from 1-4 timepoints before ART initiation and 2-8 timepoints after ART initiation, with a median of 7 samples. Serial HIV viral load, CD4+ T-cell count, ART history and demographic data were obtained for every participant. Genomic DNA was extracted from unsorted PBMC with a Qiagen kit on a QIAcube, processed in batches of 12 samples. What the study reported, not specific to this receptor: The repertoire was dominated across all time points by expanded TRB clones identified before ART initiation, although this dominance was seen to fluctuate and to decrease in many PLHIV after ART. Starting ART was linked to a significant rise in TRB diversity, yet even after long-term ART the diversity remained significantly lower than in transplant donor controls. The samples span the years 2004 to 2017, and the ART regimens used may be less effective than current regimens. CDR3 length ranges in HIV repertoires were narrower than in controls, and network structure suggested an antigen-experienced repertoire with only a slight naive shift after ART. Inferences about post-ART repertoire changes are limited because no data were available on ART adherence, viral resistance or therapy changes. Because pre-ART samples had limited cell numbers, unsorted PBMC were profiled rather than sorted CD4+ and CD8+ T cells. Owing to limited PBMC availability, only the TCR beta chain was sequenced, without alpha chain pairing.

The rearrangement joined TRBV28 to TRBJ2-1, with 8 bases matching TRBD2. This specimen was unsorted PBMCs, taken 1.9 years after starting antiretroviral therapy. This TCR was recovered from a woman aged 45-65 years with HIV. The CDR3 protein sequence reads: CASSFSGVENEQFF. The DNA sequence follows: TGTGCCAGCAGCTTTAGCGGGGTAGAGAATGAGCAGTTCTTC.